Here is one T cell receptor (beta chain) with its context. Antigen: not known. This record belongs to a study of cytomegalovirus exposure and HLA in healthy donors. Study-level findings and limits: With further analysis later on, most CMV-associated TCR beta chains appeared HLA-restricted.

CDR1 and CDR2 (germline): SGHVS, FQNEAQ. This CDR3 contains 14 residues. V lost 5 bases, J lost 3 bases, and 4 bases stayed unmatched. PCR employed 60 Vbeta and 13 Jbeta primers. The method was immunoSEQ multiplex PCR; TCRdb's version includes in-frame clones alone and lacks a portion of them. The sample records 160,000 or so clones, 75% to 80% being singletons. Sequences were obtained from PBMCs. The sequence derives from a woman aged 40 to 50 in good health and CMV-seronegative. This chain uses TRBV7-8 with TRBJ1-5; 7 bases line up with TRBD1. The CDR3 loop reads CASSAGQINQPQHF. As DNA, the CDR3 is TGTGCCAGCAGCGCGGGACAGATCAATCAGCCCCAGCATTTT.